The clone carrying this T cell receptor (beta chain) was picked up a small number of times. Its antigen is still unknown. Semi-nested PCR with Nested Universal Primer A followed constant-region reverse priming of full-length variable regions. TCRdb called the 5' RACE reads again in MiXCR, with one record for every CDR3 protein. The repertoire holds tens of thousands of distinct CDR3 sequences, with 25% to 30% as singletons. Regarding the study as a whole: Tumor-infiltrating Treg TCR alpha and beta sequences overlapped most with tumor naive CD4+ T cells, then blood naive. The larger cohort examined one V-J beta rearrangement, not whole repertoires.

Memory CD4+ T cells were sorted as CD4+CD45RO+CD25- cells. Between the trimmed V and J ends, which lost 2 bases and 4 bases, there was a span of 9 bases. Per the germline V gene, CDR1 is SGHRS and CDR2 is YFSETQ. The CDR3 spans 13 residues. The gene calls are TRBV5-1 and TRBJ2-5; no definite D call. The sequence was obtained from a female donor with breast cancer. The sequenced material came from tumor-infiltrating memory CD4+ T cells sorted from the breast tumor. Sample subset: memory CD4+ T cells, CD4+CD45RO+CD25-. CDR3 region: CASSFSIAETQYF. The CDR3 DNA is TGCGCCAGCAGCTTTTCAATCGCAGAGACCCAGTACTTC.